This T cell receptor beta chain was recovered during a study of cytomegalovirus exposure and HLA in healthy donors. This CDR3 contains 14 residues. The germline V gene encodes CDR1 SNHLY and CDR2 FYNNEI. Trimming pared 3 bases from V and 3 bases from J, leaving 9 bases between. Researchers ran the PCR with 60 Vbeta and 13 Jbeta primers. In the authors' workflow: Later work found 80 million to 85 million unique TCR beta chains, with 9.5 million to 14 million shared. TCRdb's table, derived via immunoSEQ multiplex PCR, lists solely in-frame clones and lacks some. The DNA gave D and trimming, while V, J and clone size come from that table. Of about 180,000 clones listed, 82% are singletons. The count of this clone is one.

The V call is TRBV2, the J call TRBJ1-5; D not certain. Sequencing input: PBMCs. The sequence was obtained from a woman aged 50 to 65 in good health and CMV-seronegative. The CDR3 nucleotides are TGTGCCAGCAGTGAGAGGCAGTCCAATCAGCCCCAGCATTTT. Translation: CASSERQSNQPQHF. Combining the CDR3 with reference TRBV2 and TRBJ1-5 gives the whole variable domain EPEVTQTPSHQVTQMGQEVILRCVPISNHLYFYWYRQILGQKVEFLVSFYNNEISEKSEIFDDQFSVERPDGSNFTLKIRSTKLEDSAMYFCASSERQSNQPQHFGDGTRLSIL.